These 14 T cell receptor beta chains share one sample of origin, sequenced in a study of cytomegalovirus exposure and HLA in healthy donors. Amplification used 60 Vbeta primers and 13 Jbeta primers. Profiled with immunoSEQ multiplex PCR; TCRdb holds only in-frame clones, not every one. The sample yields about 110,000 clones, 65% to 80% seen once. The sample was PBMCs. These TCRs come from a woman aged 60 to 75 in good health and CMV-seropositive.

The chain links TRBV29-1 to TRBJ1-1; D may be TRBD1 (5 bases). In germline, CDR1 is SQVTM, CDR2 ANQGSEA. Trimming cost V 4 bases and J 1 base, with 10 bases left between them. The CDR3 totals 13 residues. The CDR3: CSVGVQGNTEAFF. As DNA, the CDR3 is TGCAGCGTTGGTGTTCAGGGGAACACTGAAGCTTTCTTT.

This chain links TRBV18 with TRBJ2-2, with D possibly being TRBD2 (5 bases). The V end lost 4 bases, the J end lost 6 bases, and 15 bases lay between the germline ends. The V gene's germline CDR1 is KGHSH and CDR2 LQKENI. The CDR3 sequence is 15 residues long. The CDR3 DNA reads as TGTGCCAGCTCACGTCAGACCCTAGCAGCCGGGGAGCTGTTTTTT. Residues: CASSRQTLAAGELFF.

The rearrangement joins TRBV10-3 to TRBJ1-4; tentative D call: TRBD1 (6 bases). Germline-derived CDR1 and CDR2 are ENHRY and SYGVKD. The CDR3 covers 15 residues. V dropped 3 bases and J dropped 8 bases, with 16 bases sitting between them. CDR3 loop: CAISEGYRRGEKLFF. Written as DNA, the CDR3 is TGTGCCATCAGTGAAGGGTACAGAAGGGGGGAAAAACTGTTTTTT.

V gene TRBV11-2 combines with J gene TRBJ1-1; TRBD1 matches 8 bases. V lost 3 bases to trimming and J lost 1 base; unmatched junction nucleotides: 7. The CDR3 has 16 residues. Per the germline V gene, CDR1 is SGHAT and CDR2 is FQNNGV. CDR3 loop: CASSFRWGQENTEAFF. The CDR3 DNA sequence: TGTGCCAGCAGCTTTAGATGGGGACAGGAGAACACTGAAGCTTTCTTT.

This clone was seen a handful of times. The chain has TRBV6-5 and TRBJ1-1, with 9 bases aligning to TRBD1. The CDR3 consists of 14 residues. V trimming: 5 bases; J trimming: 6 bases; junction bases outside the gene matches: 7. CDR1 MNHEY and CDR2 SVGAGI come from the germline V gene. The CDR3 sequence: CASSLTGGGPEAFF. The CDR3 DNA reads TGTGCCAGCAGTCTAACAGGGGGCGGACCTGAAGCTTTCTTT.

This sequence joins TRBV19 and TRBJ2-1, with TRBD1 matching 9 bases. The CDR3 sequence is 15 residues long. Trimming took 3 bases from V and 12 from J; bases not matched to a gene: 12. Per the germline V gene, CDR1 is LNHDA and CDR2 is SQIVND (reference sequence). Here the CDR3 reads CASSIGHRGRFGQFF. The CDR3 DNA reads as TGTGCCAGTAGTATCGGTCACAGGGGGCGCTTCGGGCAGTTCTTC.

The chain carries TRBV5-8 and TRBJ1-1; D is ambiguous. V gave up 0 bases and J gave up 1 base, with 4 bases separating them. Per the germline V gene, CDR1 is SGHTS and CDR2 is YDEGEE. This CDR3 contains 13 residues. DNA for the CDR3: TGTGCCAGCAGCTTGGGGAGGAACACTGAAGCTTTCTTT. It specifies CASSLGRNTEAFF.

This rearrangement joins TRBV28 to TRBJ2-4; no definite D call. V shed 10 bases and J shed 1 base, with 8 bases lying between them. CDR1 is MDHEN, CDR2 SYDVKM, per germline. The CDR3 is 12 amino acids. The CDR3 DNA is TGTGCCATACCCCAGGCCAAAAACATTCAGTACTTC. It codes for CAIPQAKNIQYF.

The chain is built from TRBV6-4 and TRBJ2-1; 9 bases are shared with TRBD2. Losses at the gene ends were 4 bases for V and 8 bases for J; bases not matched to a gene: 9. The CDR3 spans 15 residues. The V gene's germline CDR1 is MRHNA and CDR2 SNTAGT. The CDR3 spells CASSAIAGEVYEQFF. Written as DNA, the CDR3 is TGTGCCAGCAGTGCTATAGCGGGAGAGGTTTATGAGCAGTTCTTC.

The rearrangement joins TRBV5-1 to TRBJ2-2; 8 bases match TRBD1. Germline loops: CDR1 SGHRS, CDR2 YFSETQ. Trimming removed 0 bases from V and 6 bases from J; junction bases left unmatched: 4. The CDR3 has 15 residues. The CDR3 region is CASSLGTGFAGELFF. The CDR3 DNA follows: TGCGCCAGCAGCTTGGGGACAGGGTTTGCCGGGGAGCTGTTTTTT.

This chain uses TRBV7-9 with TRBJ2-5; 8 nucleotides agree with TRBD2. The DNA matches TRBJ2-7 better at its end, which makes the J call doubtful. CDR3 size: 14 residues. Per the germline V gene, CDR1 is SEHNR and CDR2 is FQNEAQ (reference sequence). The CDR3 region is CASSTGTRIREQYF. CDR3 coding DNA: TGTGCCAGCAGTACCGGGACTAGAATTCGCGAGCAGTACTTC.

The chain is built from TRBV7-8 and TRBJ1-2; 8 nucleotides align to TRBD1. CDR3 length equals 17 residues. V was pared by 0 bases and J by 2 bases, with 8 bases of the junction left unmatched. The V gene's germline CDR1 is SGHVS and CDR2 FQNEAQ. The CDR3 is CASSLANRGFLNYGYTF. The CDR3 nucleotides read TGTGCCAGCAGCTTAGCAAACAGGGGGTTCTTAAACTATGGCTACACCTTC.

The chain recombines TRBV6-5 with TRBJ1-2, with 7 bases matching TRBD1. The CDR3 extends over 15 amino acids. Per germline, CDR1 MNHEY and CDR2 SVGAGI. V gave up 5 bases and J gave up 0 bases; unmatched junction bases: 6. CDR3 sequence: CASSNGGQPNYGYTF. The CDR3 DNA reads TGTGCCAGCAGTAACGGGGGACAGCCTAACTATGGCTACACCTTC.

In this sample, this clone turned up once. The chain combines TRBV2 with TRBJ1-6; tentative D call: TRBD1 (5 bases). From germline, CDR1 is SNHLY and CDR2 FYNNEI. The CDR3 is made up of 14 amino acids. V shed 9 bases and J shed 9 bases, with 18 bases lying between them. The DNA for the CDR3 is TGTGCCAGTTCCGTTCGGGGGATAATTTCACCCCTCCACTTT. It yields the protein CASSVRGIISPLHF.